This T cell receptor (beta chain) was observed in a study of T cell responses to AZD1222 COVID-19 vaccine. Study results and caveats: Among those given AZD1222, only five to seven were seropositive at baseline. There were vaccine-associated CD4 TCRs across spike, dominant at 160-218 and 743-854.

Profiled with immunoSEQ multiplex PCR; TCRdb holds only in-frame clones, not every one. The sample includes 150,000 or so clones, around 90% of them seen just once. V lost 3 bases to trimming and J lost 0 bases; unmatched junction nucleotides: 10. Germline-derived CDR1 and CDR2 are MDHEN and SYDVKM. The CDR3 is 18 residues long. A remark on this clone: Its antigen is still unknown.

Analyses pooled second doses at about 4 or about 12 weeks. This chain uses TRBV28 with TRBJ1-1, with 10 nucleotides matching TRBD1. This TCR was recovered from an adult who received the AZD1222 COVID-19 vaccine. The source material was peripheral blood, sampled 28 days after the second AZD1222 dose. CDR3 in amino acids: CASSFPDRDRGMNTEAFF. CDR3 nucleotide sequence: TGTGCCAGCAGTTTCCCCGACCGGGACAGGGGAATGAACACTGAAGCTTTCTTT.